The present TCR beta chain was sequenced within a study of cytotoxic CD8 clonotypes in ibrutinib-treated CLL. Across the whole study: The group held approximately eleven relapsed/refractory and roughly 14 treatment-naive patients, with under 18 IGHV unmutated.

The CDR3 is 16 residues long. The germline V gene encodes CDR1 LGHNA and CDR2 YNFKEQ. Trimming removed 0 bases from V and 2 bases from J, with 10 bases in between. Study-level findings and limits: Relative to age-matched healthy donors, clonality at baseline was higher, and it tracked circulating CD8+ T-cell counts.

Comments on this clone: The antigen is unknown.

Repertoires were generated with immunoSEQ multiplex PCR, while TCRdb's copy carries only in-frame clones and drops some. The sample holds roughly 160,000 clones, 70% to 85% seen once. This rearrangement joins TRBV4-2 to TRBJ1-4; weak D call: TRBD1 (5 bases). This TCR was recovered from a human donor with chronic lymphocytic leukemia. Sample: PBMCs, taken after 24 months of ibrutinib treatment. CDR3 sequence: CASSQDMGVTNEKLFF. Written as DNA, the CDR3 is TGTGCCAGCAGCCAAGATATGGGGGTTACTAATGAAAAACTGTTTTTT.